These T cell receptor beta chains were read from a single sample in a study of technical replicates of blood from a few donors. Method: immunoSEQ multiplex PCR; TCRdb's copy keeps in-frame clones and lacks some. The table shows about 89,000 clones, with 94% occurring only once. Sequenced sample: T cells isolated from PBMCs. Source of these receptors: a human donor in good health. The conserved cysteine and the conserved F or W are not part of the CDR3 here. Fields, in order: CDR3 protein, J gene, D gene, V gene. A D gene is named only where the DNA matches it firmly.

CDR3 protein: ASSLAGRGSTDTQY
J gene: TRBJ2-3
D gene: NA
V gene: TRBV5-1

CDR3 protein: SVGEVGLTEPQH
J gene: TRBJ1-5
D gene: NA
V gene: TRBV29-1

CDR3 protein: ASSLWQGSTGELF
J gene: TRBJ2-2
D gene: NA
V gene: TRBV27

CDR3 protein: ASSLQGYEQY
J gene: TRBJ2-7
D gene: NA
V gene: TRBV7-9

CDR3 protein: ASSPSGTYEQY
J gene: TRBJ2-7
D gene: TRBD2
V gene: TRBV10-1

CDR3 protein: ASSLSGGADTEAF
J gene: TRBJ1-1
D gene: NA
V gene: TRBV7-9

CDR3 protein: ASSLRRPTSGLY
J gene: TRBJ2-7
D gene: TRBD2
V gene: TRBV4-1

CDR3 protein: ASKTGEANTGELF
J gene: TRBJ2-2
D gene: NA
V gene: TRBV25-1

CDR3 protein: ASSLRGGARTPFVYAGELF
J gene: TRBJ2-2
D gene: NA
V gene: TRBV7-3

CDR3 protein: ASSRPGLYEQY
J gene: TRBJ2-7
D gene: NA
V gene: TRBV13

CDR3 protein: ASSPRTLTGPANYGYT
J gene: TRBJ1-2
D gene: NA
V gene: TRBV28

CDR3 protein: ASSLGGGPSNQPQH
J gene: TRBJ1-5
D gene: NA
V gene: TRBV7-2

CDR3 protein: ASSVATGLAGDPEQF
J gene: TRBJ2-1
D gene: TRBD2
V gene: TRBV9

CDR3 protein: AWSVRGEAF
J gene: TRBJ1-1
D gene: NA
V gene: TRBV30

CDR3 protein: ASSLDGRGGGSPLH
J gene: TRBJ1-6
D gene: NA
V gene: TRBV5-1

CDR3 protein: ASSYSLTTDTQY
J gene: TRBJ2-3
D gene: NA
V gene: TRBV6-5